Listed here are 25 T cell receptor beta chains from one sample, sequenced in a study of CD8 T cells in Susac syndrome. An amount of RNA that ranged from roughly 0.45 to 1 ug was reverse transcribed with random hexamers. TCRdb independently ran MiXCR on the immunoSEQ multiplex PCR reads; one entry per CDR3 protein. Of roughly 150,000 distinct CDR3 sequences in the sample, 85% to 95% were seen once. The specimen sequenced was CD4+ T cells from PBMCs. The receptor source for this set is a human donor with Susac syndrome.

The CDR3 DNA sequence: TGTGCCAGCAGTACGGGACAGGGGAGTCGAGAGCAGTTCTTC. Translation: CASSTGQGSREQFF. The V call is TRBV12-3 or TRBV12-4, the J call TRBJ2-1; 10 bases map to TRBD1. This CDR3 has 14 amino acids. V shed 5 bases and J 10 bases; nucleotides not matched to a gene: 8.

This chain connects TRBV3-1 to TRBJ2-5, with D possibly being TRBD1 or TRBD2 (5 bases each). The germline gives CDR1 LGHDT, CDR2 YNNKEL (reference sequence). Trimming took off 0 bases at V and 4 bases at J, with 6 bases between the two ends. This CDR3 region has 13 residues. In nucleotides, the CDR3 is TGTGCCAGCAGCCAAGAGGGGACAGAGACCCAGTACTTC. This translates into CASSQEGTETQYF.

The rearrangement uses TRBV20-1 and TRBJ1-2; D is ambiguous. The germline V gene encodes CDR1 DFQATT and CDR2 SNEGSKA (reference sequence). The CDR3 has 11 amino acids. V was pared by 0 bases and J by 3 bases, with 2 bases between. CDR3 DNA: TGCAGTGCTAGAGAGTACTATGGCTACACCTTC. This translates into CSAREYYGYTF.

The V and J genes are TRBV20-1 and TRBJ2-1, with a weak D call TRBD1 (6 bases). Germline V gene lookup returns CDR1 DFQATT and CDR2 SNEGSKA (reference sequence). The CDR3 contains 16 residues. V shed 2 bases and J shed 0 bases, with 14 bases lying between them. This CDR3 is CSARPYRDNSYNEQFF. In nucleotides, the CDR3 is TGCAGTGCTAGACCATACCGGGACAACTCCTACAATGAGCAGTTCTTC.

This clonotype has a single count. The chain uses TRBV29-1 and TRBJ1-2, with D uncertain. The germline V gene encodes CDR1 SQVTM and CDR2 ANQGSEA. The CDR3 loop spans 11 amino acids. Trimming pared 3 bases from V and 4 bases from J, leaving 6 bases between. CDR3 sequence (DNA): TGCAGCGTTGACGAGAGCTATGGCTACACCTTC. Translating gives CSVDESYGYTF.

CDR3 sequence: CASSFRRGGTQYF. CDR3 nucleotide sequence: TGTGCCAGCAGTTTTCGCCGTGGAGGGACCCAGTACTTC. This chain connects TRBV12-3 or TRBV12-4 to TRBJ2-5; TRBD2 is a possible D gene (5 bases). This CDR3 is built from 13 residues. Between the trimmed V and J ends, which lost 3 bases and 7 bases, there was a span of 12 bases.

The V call is TRBV20-1, the J call TRBJ2-5, with D perhaps matching TRBD1 (6 bases). V lost 6 bases and J 1 base, leaving 15 bases between the germline ends. CDR1 is DFQATT and CDR2 is SNEGSKA in the germline V gene (reference sequence). The CDR3 consists of 14 residues. DNA for the CDR3: TGCAGTGCCTTACTACAGGGCCTCCAAGAGACCCAGTACTTC. As protein: CSALLQGLQETQYF.

CDR3 nucleotide sequence: TGTGCCAGCAGCTTAGGCCGGACAGGGAGGATCGAGCAGTACTTC. It yields the protein CASSLGRTGRIEQYF. The chain is built from TRBV11-2 and TRBJ2-7; TRBD1 agrees at 8 bases. CDR3 length: 15 residues. The germline CDR1 and CDR2 sequences are SGHAT and FQNNGV. V lost 1 base to trimming and J lost 6 bases; unmatched junction nucleotides: 8.

This chain uses TRBV12-3 or TRBV12-4 with TRBJ1-2; 10 nucleotides match TRBD1. The trim removed 5 bases at V and 3 bases at J, leaving 6 bases unmatched. The CDR3 sequence is 15 residues long. CDR3 region: CASSQRTGGDYGYTF. CDR3 nucleotides: TGTGCCAGCAGTCAAAGGACAGGGGGGGACTATGGCTACACCTTC.

This chain uses TRBV5-4 with TRBJ2-1, with 9 positions matching TRBD1. The CDR3 spans 15 residues. With V trimmed by 3 bases and J by 6 bases, 7 bases remained unmatched. CDR1 SGHNT and CDR2 YYREEE come from the germline V gene (reference sequence). The CDR3 region is CASSYDRGKVNEQFF. The CDR3 DNA sequence: TGTGCCAGCAGCTACGACAGGGGGAAGGTCAATGAGCAGTTCTTC.

The V and J genes are TRBV3-1 and TRBJ2-1, with 8 bases lining up with TRBD2. The germline V gene encodes CDR1 LGHDT and CDR2 YNNKEL (reference sequence). CDR3 size: 15 residues. Trimming removed 6 bases from V and 7 bases from J; junction bases left unmatched: 11. Here the CDR3 DNA reads TGTGCCAGCAGGCTCCGGGGGGGCATTGAGAATGAGCAGTTCTTC. This sequence encodes CASRLRGGIENEQFF.

The chain has TRBV20-1 and TRBJ2-1; D possibly corresponds to TRBD2 (7 bases). Germline CDR1 is DFQATT and CDR2 is SNEGSKA (reference sequence). V was clipped by 3 bases and J by 10 bases, with 16 bases between them. This CDR3 comprises 13 residues. The CDR3 DNA is TGCAGTGCTAGCGGGGGGCCCGCCCTAGAGCAGTTCTTC. Its translation: CSASGGPALEQFF.

This clonotype was recorded only once. The V call is TRBV3-1, the J call TRBJ1-3; 9 nucleotides agree with TRBD1. The CDR3 has 14 amino acids. With V trimmed by 6 bases and J by 4 bases, 4 bases remained unmatched. Germline CDR1 and CDR2: LGHDT and YNNKEL (reference sequence). CDR3 in amino acids: CASRSQGAGNTIYF. In nucleotides, the CDR3 is TGTGCCAGCAGATCACAGGGGGCGGGAAACACCATATATTTT. Full variable domain (remainder filled in from reference TRBV3-1 and TRBJ1-3): DTAVSQTPKYLVTQMGNDKSIKCEQNLGHDTMYWYKQDSKKFLKIMFSYNNKELIINETVPNRFSPKSPDKAHLNLHINSLELGDSAVYFCASRSQGAGNTIYFGEGSWLTVV.

The rearrangement uses TRBV5-4 and TRBJ2-1; 10 nucleotides agree with TRBD2. Germline trimming cut 4 bases from V and 2 bases from J; bases unmatched to any gene: 3. There are 15 residues in the CDR3. Germline values: CDR1 SGHNT, CDR2 YYREEE (reference sequence). The CDR3 here is CASSSSGGTYNEQFF. CDR3 nucleotide sequence: TGTGCCAGCAGCAGTAGCGGGGGGACCTACAATGAGCAGTTCTTC.

This clonotype was found once. The genes are TRBV29-1 and TRBJ1-2, with 8 nucleotides matching TRBD1. J gave up 4 bases and V 3 bases, and 4 bases lay outside the gene matches. The CDR3 runs 13 residues. CDR1 SQVTM and CDR2 ANQGSEA come from the germline V gene. The CDR3 reads CSVDDRGGYGYTF. The DNA of the CDR3 is TGCAGCGTTGATGACAGGGGAGGCTATGGCTACACCTTC.

The V gene is TRBV20-1, the J gene TRBJ1-1; no reliable D call. The germline V gene has CDR1 DFQATT and CDR2 SNEGSKA (reference sequence). The CDR3 contains 13 residues. Trimming removed 1 base from V and 4 bases from J, with 10 bases in between. CDR3 in amino acids: CSARVGPGTEAFF. The CDR3 nucleotides are TGCAGTGCTAGAGTAGGGCCGGGCACTGAAGCTTTCTTT.

The J gene is TRBJ2-7, the V gene TRBV3-1; D not resolved. V dropped 4 bases and J dropped 2 bases, with 12 bases sitting between them. Germline CDR1 reads LGHDT; CDR2 reads YNNKEL (reference sequence). The CDR3 length is 14 residues. The CDR3 DNA reads TGTGCCAGCAGCCCCACGGGCGGTCCCTACGAGCAGTACTTC. It is translated as CASSPTGGPYEQYF.

This chain joins TRBV29-1 and TRBJ2-3, with 10 bases lining up with TRBD1. The CDR3 is made up of 13 amino acids. V lost 8 bases to trimming and J lost 0 bases; unmatched junction nucleotides: 2. Germline lookup yields CDR1 SQVTM and CDR2 ANQGSEA. The CDR3 DNA follows: TGCAGCACGGGACAGGGGAGCACAGATACGCAGTATTTT. As protein: CSTGQGSTDTQYF.

This sequence joins TRBV12-3 or TRBV12-4 and TRBJ2-3; D gene ambiguous. V lost 5 bases, J lost 3 bases, and 18 bases lay in between. The CDR3 spans 16 residues. CDR3 nucleotides: TGTGCCAGCAGTCCCCAATCGGTCCGACCTACAGATACGCAGTATTTT. Translating it yields CASSPQSVRPTDTQYF.

This chain joins TRBV4-2 and TRBJ2-7; D remains unclear. The germline CDR1 and CDR2 sequences are LGHNA and YNFKEQ. V lost 0 bases and J 12 bases, leaving 12 bases between the germline ends. The CDR3 sequence is 12 residues long. CDR3 sequence reads: CASSQERHQWYF. The CDR3 region has the DNA TGTGCCAGCAGCCAAGAAAGACACCAATGGTACTTC.

The chain employs TRBV9 and TRBJ1-2; D remains ambiguous. Germline V gene data show CDR1 as SGDLS and CDR2 as YYNGEE. The CDR3 covers 16 residues. The ends were cut back, 0 bases at V and 0 bases at J, with 12 bases in the middle. The CDR3 region is CASSVGSVPANYGYTF. CDR3 DNA sequence: TGTGCCAGCAGCGTAGGGTCAGTTCCCGCTAACTATGGCTACACCTTC.

The chain is built from TRBV9 and TRBJ1-3, with D unclear. The CDR3 covers 16 residues. Germline values: CDR1 SGDLS, CDR2 YYNGEE. The germline V and J ends were trimmed by 0 bases and 0 bases, with 10 bases remaining between them. The CDR3 DNA reads as TGTGCCAGCAGCGTAGAGGCCAGAGGCTCTGGAAACACCATATATTTT. Amino acids: CASSVEARGSGNTIYF.

The V call is TRBV10-3, the J call TRBJ2-2; 13 positions match TRBD2. The trim removed 6 bases at V and 2 bases at J, leaving 9 bases unmatched. CDR3 length: 18 residues. Germline CDR1 is ENHRY and CDR2 is SYGVKD. This chain's CDR3 is CAISDKGTSGANTGELFF. The DNA for the CDR3 is TGTGCCATCAGCGACAAAGGGACTAGCGGGGCTAACACCGGGGAGCTGTTTTTT.

This clonotype was recorded a few times. The genes are TRBV6-5 and TRBJ2-7; D uncertain. Trimming removed 4 bases from V and 2 bases from J, with 6 bases in between. There are 12 residues in the CDR3. Germline assignment: CDR1 MNHEY and CDR2 SVGAGI. The CDR3 loop is CASSSTAYEQYF. Here the CDR3 DNA reads TGTGCCAGCAGTTCCACAGCCTACGAGCAGTACTTC.

The chain recombines TRBV29-1 with TRBJ2-5; 7 bases match TRBD2. There are 12 residues in the CDR3. V was pared by 8 bases and J by 3 bases, with 6 bases of the junction left unmatched. CDR1 SQVTM and CDR2 ANQGSEA come from the germline V gene. CDR3 in amino acids: CSSKGGEETQYF. In DNA, the CDR3 is TGCAGCTCCAAGGGAGGGGAAGAGACCCAGTACTTC.